The 2 T cell receptor beta chains below all came from one sample that was sequenced in a study of human T cells and chemical hapten exposure. In TCRdb, the RACE reads were re-called with MiXCR into one record per CDR3 protein. Here the sample spans 110,000 to 150,000 distinct CDR3 sequences, approximately 12% being singletons. Time point meaning: patch test 2, 6 weeks after DPC sensitization. Regarding treatment: therapeutic diphenylcyclopropenone sensitization with weekly scalp DPC. The material sequenced was whole blood, taken in connection with sensitization to the hapten diphenylcyclopropenone (DPC). These receptors were taken from a woman aged 45-59 years with alopecia areata. Some clones in this sample may be carry-over from other donors' samples.

This clonotype was counted a few times. The rearrangement joins TRBV28 to TRBJ1-6, with D unclear. The CDR3 spans 15 residues. CDR1 and CDR2 (germline): MDHEN, SYDVKM. V was trimmed by 8 bases and J by 0 bases, leaving 11 bases between them. The CDR3 sequence: CASFSGSSYNSPLHF. CDR3 DNA: TGTGCCAGCTTCTCGGGTAGCTCCTATAATTCACCCCTCCACTTT.

This clonotype was observed once. The rearrangement joins TRBV7-9 to TRBJ1-2; D is ambiguous. CDR1 and CDR2 from the germline V gene are SEHNR and FQNEAQ (reference sequence). The CDR3 is made up of 11 amino acids. V gave up 1 base and J gave up 6 bases, with 3 bases separating them. The CDR3 DNA reads TGTGCCAGCAGCTTAGTCGATGGCTACACCTTC. The encoded protein is CASSLVDGYTF.